This section outlines one TCR beta chain sequence together with its context. This sample is drawn from a study of blood T cell repertoires in COVID-19. Here immunoSEQ multiplex PCR was the method, and the copy in TCRdb shows in-frame clones only, minus some. The data hold some 83,000 clones, with about 83% observed a single time. Germline V gives CDR1 LNHDA, CDR2 SQIVND (reference sequence). The CDR3 loop spans 17 amino acids. Between the trimmed V and J ends, which lost 1 base and 0 bases, there was a span of 13 bases. Sequencing used peripheral blood. The chain links TRBV19 to TRBJ2-4; no definite D call. The sequence was collected from a woman aged 80 or older with active or convalescent COVID-19. This CDR3 is CASSIAYPGIAKNIQYF. In DNA, the CDR3 is TGTGCCAGTAGTATAGCGTACCCGGGTATAGCCAAAAACATTCAGTACTTC.